This T cell receptor (beta chain) was identified in a study of blood T cells in healthy people across ages. General study findings and limits: More naive CD4+ cells and higher diversity were found in long-lived than in aged donors. Diversity estimated from one million T cells was considered an underestimate.

Deletions cut 6 bases from V and 0 bases from J, with 11 bases between. The CDR3 is made up of 14 amino acids. The germline gives CDR1 MDHEN, CDR2 SYDVKM. Isolated PBMCs totaled at least 7 million in each sample. This clonotype was counted a single time. The antigen is unknown. Primed by a sample-barcoded 5' primer and a J-beta primer mix, a second PCR proceeded for about 6 to 11 cycles. Every cDNA was tagged by a template-switch adaptor with 12 random nucleotides. Each CDR3 protein is one row after TCRdb ran MiXCR on the 5' RACE reads. Found here are almost 1 million distinct CDR3 sequences, roughly 50% of them singletons; the top ten hold about 22%.

This receptor was obtained from a woman in her sixties in good health. The chain is built from TRBV28 and TRBJ1-1; D may be TRBD1 (5 bases). Sample: blood. The CDR3 region is CASRRRGLNTEAFF. In nucleotides, the CDR3 is TGTGCCAGCAGACGGCGGGGGTTGAACACTGAAGCTTTCTTT.